Here is one T cell receptor beta chain with its context. This sample stems from a study of T cell changes during pregnancy in multiple sclerosis. Sequencing used immunoSEQ multiplex PCR; TCRdb keeps in-frame clones, though not all of them. The sample consists of under 40,000 clones, roughly 93% of them appearing once. The CDR3 spans 16 residues. Germline-derived CDR1 and CDR2 are LGHNA and YSLEER. V shed 1 base, J shed 3 bases, and the junction held 5 bases outside the gene matches. The chain joins TRBV4-3 to TRBJ2-1, with 8 bases identical to TRBD1. The sample consisted of peripheral blood, taken in the second trimester of pregnancy. The sequence was collected from a female donor in good health, enrolled as a control in a pregnancy study. CDR3 in amino acids: CASSQGDGTGYNEQFF. In DNA form, the CDR3 reads TGCGCCAGCAGCCAAGGGGACGGGACAGGCTACAATGAGCAGTTCTTC.